This T cell receptor (beta chain) stems from a study of blood T cell repertoires in COVID-19. Those designated as exposed participants met a COVID-19 case within 2 weeks before study entry. Only in-frame clones appear in the TCRdb table, and some are missing; sequencing was by immunoSEQ multiplex PCR. The sample comprises about 250,000 clones, approximately 88% of which are singletons, and about 3.1% rests with the top ten. This receptor was taken from a woman in her forties who had been exposed to COVID-19. The sequencing sample was made of PBMCs or T cells enriched from blood (not recorded which).

The CDR3 protein is CASSFPQGYGYTF. The CDR3, as DNA: TGTGCCAGCAGTTTCCCACAGGGCTATGGCTACACCTTC. The chain links TRBV28 to TRBJ1-2; D possibly corresponds to TRBD1 (6 bases). V lost 3 bases and J lost 4, with 9 bases in between. Germline CDR1 and CDR2: MDHEN and SYDVKM. The CDR3 has 13 residues.